This note documents a single T cell receptor beta chain sequence. Its target is unknown. This record belongs to a study of shared clonotypes between healthy human individuals. Findings and limits, study-wide: There were few donors, and this limited the genetic and exposure-history diversity represented.

Ten immunoSEQ deep assay plates were used by the authors to sequence unsorted PBMC DNA. Original processing notes: ImmunoSEQ supplied junction-only sequences lacking quality scores, so filtering was different. Using immunoSEQ multiplex PCR, the repertoire was profiled, and TCRdb retains in-frame clones only, with some absent. That table supplies the V and J calls and clone size; D and trimming were determined from the DNA. The table has roughly 490,000 clones, about 80% seen once. There were no recent acute infections or vaccinations among the donors, who were healthy HIV-negative adults. The CDR3 spans 13 residues. Germline V gene lookup returns CDR1 WNHNN and CDR2 SYGVQD (reference sequence). The germline V and J ends were trimmed by 0 bases and 6 bases, with 7 bases remaining between them.

The source of this sequence is a woman aged 35 to 49 in good health. Some clones in this sample may be carry-over from other donors' samples. This chain joins TRBV10-1 and TRBJ2-3; D unclear. Sequenced material: PBMCs. CDR3 coding DNA: TGCGCCAGCAGTGAGTCGGCTACCGATACGCAGTATTTT. Its protein product is CASSESATDTQYF.